Described below is a single T cell receptor (beta chain) sequence and its context. As yet, its antigen is unknown. Using immunoSEQ multiplex PCR, the repertoire was profiled, and TCRdb retains in-frame clones only, with some absent. Here the sample spans approximately 95,000 clones, 65% to 70% being singletons. The CDR3 length is 13 residues. The V gene end was trimmed by 5 bases and the J gene end by 2 bases; junction bases not matched to a gene: 4. From germline, CDR1 is GTSNPN and CDR2 SVGIG (reference sequence). This sample is drawn from a study of shared clonotypes between healthy human individuals. The study, taken as a whole, reports: With few donors, the genetic and exposure-history diversity represented was limited.

The chain uses TRBV30 and TRBJ2-7, with 9 bases lining up with TRBD1. Sequencing was performed on memory CD8+ T cells sorted from blood. Stated subset: CD45RO+ cells pooled with CCR7-negative TemRA cells. The sequence was collected from a man aged 30 to 39 in good health. The CDR3 DNA sequence: TGTGCCTGGGGGGGACAGGGACCCTACGAGCAGTACTTC. This codes for CAWGGQGPYEQYF.